This T cell receptor beta chain was observed in a study of shared clonotypes between healthy human individuals. Whole-study findings and limits: Clonotype sharing levels among donors were expected to vary with sequencing depth. Exclusively blood specimens were collected; tissue repertoires likely differ.

Per the study methods: ImmunoSEQ junction-only sequences lacked quality scores, so their filtering differed. Sequencing used immunoSEQ multiplex PCR; TCRdb keeps in-frame clones, though not all of them. For V, J and clone size, that table is used; D and trimming come from the DNA. The table records around 2,000,000 clones, roughly 94% of them present only once. As to this clone: Its specificity is unknown.

Trimming at V came to 2 bases and at J to 0 bases, leaving 4 bases not matched to a gene. CDR3 length equals 16 residues. Germline V gene data show CDR1 as LGHNA and CDR2 as YSLEER. CD45RO-negative, CCR7-positively selected cells formed the naive CD8 fraction, excluding terminally differentiated effector memory CD45RA+ cells. All donors were Caucasian adults living in Nashville, Tennessee. The chain joins TRBV4-3 to TRBJ2-1; 7 bases align to TRBD2. This TCR derives from a man aged 18-30 years in good health. Sequencing input: naive CD8+ T cells sorted from blood. CDR3 protein: CASSQSRLASYNEQFF. DNA of the CDR3: TGCGCCAGCAGCCAATCCCGACTAGCCTCCTACAATGAGCAGTTCTTC.